This passage covers 10 T cell receptor beta chains from one sample sequenced in a study of blood T cells in healthy people across ages (dated by TCRdb to about 2015). To prepare the library, 5' RACE was applied. These reads were obtained on an Illumina HiSeq 2500. A second roughly 6 to 11 cycle PCR used a sample-barcoded 5' primer and a J-beta primer mix. TCRdb trimmed the raw reads at Q25, called clones with MiXCR and kept productive beta chains. Rows are combined by CDR3 protein, so each entry shows the most common genes and DNA. This sample gives about 970,000 distinct CDR3 sequences in total; around 54% of them show up just once. In total, the top ten clones hold about a fifth of the sample. What was sequenced was blood. These receptors were collected from a woman between 55 and 75 years old in good health.

The chain's CDR3 is CSRLGQGTYEQYF. Written as DNA, the CDR3 is TGCAGCCGCCTGGGGCAGGGAACCTACGAGCAGTACTTC. The chain links TRBV20-1 to TRBJ2-4; D may be TRBD1 (5 bases). The J call is in doubt because the DNA end fits TRBJ2-7 better. Germline CDR1 reads DFQATT; CDR2 reads SNEGSKA (reference sequence). The CDR3 totals 13 residues.

The chain links TRBV5-1 to TRBJ2-1; 8 bases align to TRBD1. Per germline, CDR1 SGHRS and CDR2 YFSETQ. Trimming cost V 0 bases and J 7 bases; bases outside gene matches: 6. This CDR3 spans 15 amino acids. The CDR3 coding sequence is TGCGCCAGCAGCTTGGTACCAGGGGGCTTAAATGAGCAGTTCTTC. Translating gives CASSLVPGGLNEQFF.

This clonotype has more than one count but fewer than ten. This chain joins TRBV7-9 and TRBJ2-3; D possibly corresponds to TRBD2 (6 bases). Germline-derived CDR1 and CDR2 are SEHNR and FQNEAQ (reference sequence). Trimming shortened V by 7 bases and J by 2 bases, and 13 bases separated the two germline ends. The CDR3 covers 14 residues. The CDR3 region has the DNA TGTGCCAGCACCCCGGGACTTGCCACAGATACGCAGTATTTT. Its protein is CASTPGLATDTQYF.

The sample holds a few counts of this clonotype. This sequence joins TRBV9 and TRBJ2-7; TRBD2 is a possible D gene (5 bases). The CDR3 has 15 amino acids. CDR1 and CDR2 from the germline V gene are SGDLS and YYNGEE. The V and J ends lost 0 bases and 3 bases respectively, with 13 bases between them. The CDR3 loop reads CASSVAPSRNYEQYF. The CDR3, as DNA: TGTGCCAGCAGCGTAGCCCCTAGCCGGAACTACGAGCAGTACTTC.

There are a few counts of this clonotype. The rearrangement uses TRBV6-6 and TRBJ1-1, with a possible D match to TRBD1 (5 bases). V was pared by 4 bases and J by 1 base, with 7 bases between. The CDR3 has 13 amino acids. In germline, CDR1 is MNHNY, CDR2 SVGAGI (reference sequence). The CDR3: CASSSDKNTEAFF. CDR3 coding DNA: TGTGCCAGCAGTTCGGACAAGAACACTGAAGCTTTCTTT.

This clonotype was seen a handful of times. The V gene is TRBV4-1, the J gene TRBJ2-3, with a tentative D call TRBD2 (5 bases). The CDR3 has 15 residues. Per the germline V gene, CDR1 is MGHRA and CDR2 is YSYEKL. V lost 1 base and J 4 bases, leaving 12 bases between the germline ends. CDR3 coding DNA: TGCGCCAGCAGCCAAGGGCTAGCAGTTCCAGATACGCAGTATTTT. Translating gives CASSQGLAVPDTQYF.

The CDR3 protein is CASSRSVGASYNEQFF. CDR3 sequence (DNA): TGCGCCAGCAGCCGGTCGGTGGGGGCTTCCTACAATGAGCAGTTCTTC. The chain combines TRBV5-1 with TRBJ2-1; a possible D gene is TRBD1 (6 bases). The V end was cut by 4 bases, the J end by 1 base, with 15 bases between. Germline V gene lookup returns CDR1 SGHRS and CDR2 YFSETQ. CDR3 length: 16 amino acids.

The chain carries TRBV12-3 or TRBV12-4 and TRBJ2-5; D perhaps matches TRBD2 (5 bases). Trimming took 2 bases from V and 11 from J, leaving 18 bases between them. The CDR3 spans 14 residues. CDR3 sequence reads: CASSLSGLWDEQYF. For the CDR3, the DNA is TGTGCCAGCAGTTTATCGGGATTATGGGATGAGCAGTACTTC.

This clonotype was recorded at least ten times. At one end the junction does not follow the germline gene, possibly because of a read error. The rearrangement links TRBV3-1 to TRBJ2-6; perhaps TRBD1 as D (5 bases). This CDR3 has 15 amino acids. In germline, CDR1 is LGHDT, CDR2 YNNKEL (reference sequence). The CDR3 is CASSQDSSGANVLTF. In DNA form, the CDR3 reads TGCGCCAGCAGCCAAGACAGTTCCGGGGCCAACGTCCTGACTTTC.

The chain has TRBV20-1 and TRBJ1-2; 9 bases match TRBD1. Germline trimming cut 6 bases from V and 6 bases from J; bases unmatched to any gene: 5. The CDR3 sequence is 12 residues long. The germline V gene encodes CDR1 DFQATT and CDR2 SNEGSKA (reference sequence). The CDR3 sequence is CSARGTGNGYTF. The CDR3 DNA reads TGCAGTGCCCGGGGGACAGGGAATGGCTACACCTTC.